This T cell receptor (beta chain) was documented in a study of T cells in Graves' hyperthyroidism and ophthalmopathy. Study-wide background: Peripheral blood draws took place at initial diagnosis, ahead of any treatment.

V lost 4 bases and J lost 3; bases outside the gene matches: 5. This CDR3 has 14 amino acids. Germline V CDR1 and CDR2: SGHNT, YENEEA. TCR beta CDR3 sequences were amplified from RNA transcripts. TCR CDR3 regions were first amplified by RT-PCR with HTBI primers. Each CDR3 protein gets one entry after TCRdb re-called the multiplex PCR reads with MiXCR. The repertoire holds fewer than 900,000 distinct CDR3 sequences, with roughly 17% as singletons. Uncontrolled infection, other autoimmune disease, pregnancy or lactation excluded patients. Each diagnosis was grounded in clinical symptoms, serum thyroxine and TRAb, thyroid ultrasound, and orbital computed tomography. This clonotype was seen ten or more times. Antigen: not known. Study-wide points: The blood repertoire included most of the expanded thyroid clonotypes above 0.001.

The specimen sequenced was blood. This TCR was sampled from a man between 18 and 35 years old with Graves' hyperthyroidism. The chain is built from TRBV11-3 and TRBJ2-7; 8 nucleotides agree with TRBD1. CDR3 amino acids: CASSYGQGLYEQYF. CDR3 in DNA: TGTGCCAGCAGCTACGGACAGGGCCTCTACGAGCAGTACTTC. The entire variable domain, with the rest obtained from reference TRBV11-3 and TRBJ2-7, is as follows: EAGVVQSPRYKIIEKKQPVAFWCNPISGHNTLYWYLQNLGQGPELLIRYENEEAVDDSQLPKDRFSAERLKGVDSTLKIQPAELGDSAVYLCASSYGQGLYEQYFGPGTRLTVT.